These 25 T cell receptor beta chains were sequenced from one sample in a study of blood T cell repertoires in COVID-19. The protocol was immunoSEQ multiplex PCR, while the TCRdb copy is restricted to in-frame clones and leaves out a portion. The sample records about 85,000 clones, 80% to 85% being singletons. Sequencing was carried out using peripheral blood. These receptors all come from a man in his sixties with acute or convalescent COVID-19.

The chain has TRBV7-2 and TRBJ1-6, with a possible D match to TRBD1 (6 bases). V was clipped by 6 bases and J by 10 bases, with 16 bases between them. This CDR3 region has 14 residues. Germline V lookup: CDR1 SGHTA, CDR2 FQGNSA. DNA of the CDR3: TGTGCCAGCAGGGATACAGGGTTTAGGTCACCCCTCCACTTT. It translates to CASRDTGFRSPLHF.

The genes are TRBV18 and TRBJ1-2; 11 bases fit TRBD1. Germline CDR1 reads KGHSH; CDR2 reads LQKENI. This CDR3 is built from 14 residues. V lost 4 bases and J lost 8; bases outside the gene matches: 6. The CDR3 reads CASSHGQGAEGYTF. The CDR3 bases are TGTGCCAGCTCACACGGACAGGGGGCTGAGGGCTACACCTTC.

The chain employs TRBV7-2 and TRBJ1-1, with D perhaps TRBD1 (5 bases). V lost 4 bases to trimming and J lost 0 bases, with 12 bases between them. CDR3 size: 15 residues. The germline V gene encodes CDR1 SGHTA and CDR2 FQGNSA. CDR3 nucleotides: TGTGCCAGCAGCTCCTCGACAGACGTGAACACTGAAGCTTTCTTT. This gives the protein CASSSSTDVNTEAFF.

This clone has just one count. The V and J genes are TRBV5-1 and TRBJ2-2; TRBD1 aligns across 8 bases. The CDR3 loop spans 15 amino acids. V shed 4 bases and J 6 bases; nucleotides not matched to a gene: 8. Germline-derived CDR1 and CDR2 are SGHRS and YFSETQ. CDR3 sequence: CASSIPTGAPGELFF. DNA for the CDR3: TGCGCCAGCAGCATTCCGACAGGGGCCCCCGGGGAGCTGTTTTTT.

The rearrangement uses TRBV2 and TRBJ1-2; a possible D gene is TRBD1 (5 bases). CDR1 and CDR2 from the germline V gene are SNHLY and FYNNEI. Trimming shortened V by 7 bases and J by 3 bases, and 15 bases separated the two germline ends. The CDR3 length is 14 residues. CDR3 DNA sequence: TGTGCCAGCACCTGGGGGACGGGGGACTATGGCTACACCTTC. Its translation is CASTWGTGDYGYTF.

J is TRBJ2-1 and V is TRBV10-2; 10 positions match TRBD1. The V gene end was trimmed by 5 bases and the J gene end by 10 bases; junction bases not matched to a gene: 5. CDR1 is WSHSY, CDR2 SAAADI, per germline. The CDR3 consists of 13 residues. CDR3 bases: TGCGCCAGCAGTCCGGGACAGGGGATGGAGCAGTTCTTC. Translated, it gives CASSPGQGMEQFF.

The chain joins TRBV2 to TRBJ2-3, with D maybe TRBD2 (6 bases). Germline CDR1 is SNHLY and CDR2 is FYNNEI. Trimming took 2 bases from V and 3 from J, leaving 15 bases between them. The CDR3 is made up of 16 amino acids. Here the CDR3 reads CASSEWRGKGTDTQYF. Written as DNA, the CDR3 is TGTGCCAGCAGTGAATGGCGGGGTAAAGGTACAGATACGCAGTATTTT.

This clone occurred a few times. This rearrangement joins TRBV9 to TRBJ2-5, with 7 bases that match TRBD1. The CDR3 is 14 amino acids. From germline, CDR1 is SGDLS and CDR2 YYNGEE. V lost 3 bases and J lost 4; bases outside the gene matches: 6. In DNA, the CDR3 is TGTGCCAGCAGCGCCGGACAGGTGGCAGAGACCCAGTACTTC. This codes for CASSAGQVAETQYF.

The genes are TRBV5-5 and TRBJ1-1; TRBD1 might be the D (6 bases). Trimming stripped 0 bases from V and 5 bases from J, with 20 bases between. This CDR3 is 17 amino acids long. Germline V gives CDR1 SGHKS, CDR2 YYEKEE (reference sequence). CDR3 sequence: CASSLGLWGGAGTEAFF. CDR3 coding DNA: TGTGCCAGCAGCTTGGGGCTATGGGGGGGCGCAGGAACTGAAGCTTTCTTT. The complete variable domain, with remaining parts taken from reference TRBV5-5 and TRBJ1-1, reads DAGVTQSPTHLIKTRGQQVTLRCSPISGHKSVSWYQQVLGQGPQFIFQYYEKEERGRGNFPDRFSARQFPNYSSELNVNALLLGDSALYLCASSLGLWGGAGTEAFFGQGTRLTVV.

This clone was observed a single time. The rearrangement joins TRBV27 to TRBJ2-7; 9 bases agree with TRBD1. This CDR3 has 15 residues. CDR1 and CDR2 from the germline V gene are MNHEY and SMNVEV (reference sequence). V was clipped by 1 base and J by 3 bases; unmatched bases: 4. CDR3 bases: TGTGCCAGCAGTTTATGGGGGGACAGGGTCTACGAGCAGTACTTC. Protein product: CASSLWGDRVYEQYF.

DNA of the CDR3: TGTGCCAGCAGCGCACAGGGGGCGCTGTACGAGCAGTACTTC. Its translation is CASSAQGALYEQYF. V and J are TRBV5-4 and TRBJ2-7; 9 bases map to TRBD1. The V and J ends lost 4 bases and 4 bases, in that order; junction bases with no gene match: 6. This CDR3 comprises 14 residues. The germline V gene encodes CDR1 SGHNT and CDR2 YYREEE (reference sequence).

The V gene is TRBV5-5, the J gene TRBJ1-2; unclear D gene. V dropped 0 bases and J dropped 0 bases, with 12 bases sitting between them. The CDR3 sequence is 16 residues long. CDR1 is SGHKS and CDR2 is YYEKEE in the germline V gene (reference sequence). The CDR3 loop is CASSLAGLAANYGYTF. CDR3 sequence (DNA): TGTGCCAGCAGCTTGGCGGGGTTAGCGGCTAACTATGGCTACACCTTC.

This clone was detected once. CDR3 region: CASSRTSGVDTQYF. DNA of the CDR3: TGTGCCAGCAGCCGCACTAGCGGGGTGGATACGCAGTATTTT. The J gene is TRBJ2-3, the V gene TRBV11-3; the match to TRBD2 covers 10 bases. Unmatched junction bases numbered 5, after V lost 5 bases and J lost 6 bases. Germline lookup yields CDR1 SGHNT and CDR2 YENEEA. CDR3 length: 14 residues. Together with reference TRBV11-3 and TRBJ2-3, the CDR3 gives the full variable domain: EAGVVQSPRYKIIEKKQPVAFWCNPISGHNTLYWYLQNLGQGPELLIRYENEEAVDDSQLPKDRFSAERLKGVDSTLKIQPAELGDSAVYLCASSRTSGVDTQYFGPGTRLTVL.

The rearrangement links TRBV10-3 to TRBJ1-1, with D maybe TRBD1 (5 bases). CDR1 and CDR2 (germline): ENHRY, SYGVKD. This CDR3 comprises 15 residues. The V gene lost 3 bases and the J gene lost 5 bases, with 16 bases spanning the gap. The CDR3 here is CAISDSGRGGTEAFF. The CDR3 bases are TGTGCCATCAGTGATTCGGGGAGGGGAGGTACTGAAGCTTTCTTT.

The V call is TRBV5-1, the J call TRBJ2-2; no clear D. CDR1 SGHRS and CDR2 YFSETQ come from the germline V gene. The CDR3 covers 14 residues. V lost 4 bases to trimming and J lost 4 bases, with 11 bases between them. CDR3 amino acids: CASSETVGTGELFF. The DNA of the CDR3 is TGCGCCAGCAGCGAAACAGTGGGCACCGGGGAGCTGTTTTTT.

The chain employs TRBV19 and TRBJ1-1; D is perhaps TRBD1 (6 bases). CDR3 length: 16 amino acids. Per germline, CDR1 LNHDA and CDR2 SQIVND (reference sequence). Trimming cost V 9 bases and J 3 bases, with 23 bases left between them. The CDR3 DNA sequence: TGTGCCAGCAATACGGGGGAGGGGGTGGAGGACACTGAAGCTTTCTTT. It yields the protein CASNTGEGVEDTEAFF.

The genes are TRBV9 and TRBJ1-6; a possible D gene is TRBD1 (5 bases). CDR3 size: 14 residues. Between the trimmed V and J ends, which lost 0 bases and 9 bases, there was a span of 10 bases. Germline CDR1 and CDR2: SGDLS and YYNGEE. The CDR3, as DNA: TGTGCCAGCAGCGTAGAAGGGGTCGGTTCACCCCTCCACTTT. Translated: CASSVEGVGSPLHF.

The rearrangement joins TRBV5-6 to TRBJ1-4, with 9 bases fitting TRBD1. V lost 0 bases, J lost 8 bases, and 5 bases stayed unmatched. This CDR3 has 15 amino acids. The germline CDR1 and CDR2 sequences are SGHDT and YYEEEE. The CDR3 loop is CASSLGGTGTEKLFF. For the CDR3, the DNA is TGTGCCAGCAGCTTGGGCGGGACAGGGACAGAAAAACTGTTTTTT. The complete variable domain, with remaining parts taken from reference TRBV5-6 and TRBJ1-4, reads DAGVTQSPTHLIKTRGQQVTLRCSPKSGHDTVSWYQQALGQGPQFIFQYYEEEERQRGNFPDRFSGHQFPNYSSELNVNALLLGDSALYLCASSLGGTGTEKLFFGSGTQLSVL.

This chain uses TRBV14 with TRBJ2-5, with D perhaps matching TRBD2 (5 bases). The CDR3 length is 15 residues. In germline, CDR1 is SGHDN, CDR2 FVKESK. The V end lost 1 base, the J end lost 2 bases, and 11 bases lay between the germline ends. The CDR3 nucleotides read TGTGCCAGCAGCCAAGGAGCGGTCAGACAAGAGACCCAGTACTTC. It translates to CASSQGAVRQETQYF.

This chain connects TRBV19 to TRBJ2-6; D unresolved. The CDR3 is 19 amino acids. V lost 7 bases and J 0 bases, leaving 22 bases between the germline ends. Germline values: CDR1 LNHDA, CDR2 SQIVND (reference sequence). The CDR3 DNA sequence: TGTGCCAGTACATACAGCTTACTCACCCCTCTCTCTGGGGCCAACGTCCTGACTTTC. The encoded protein is CASTYSLLTPLSGANVLTF. The full variable domain, in which reference TRBV19 and TRBJ2-6 provide the parts outside the CDR3, is DGGITQSPKYLFRKEGQNVTLSCEQNLNHDAMYWYRQDPGQGLRLIYYSQIVNDFQKGDIAEGYSVSREKKESFPLTVTSAQKNPTAFYLCASTYSLLTPLSGANVLTFGAGSRLTVL.

This clone has just one count. The chain has TRBV5-1 and TRBJ2-1; tentatively, D is TRBD2 (5 bases). The V end lost 0 bases, the J end lost 6 bases, and 7 bases lay between the germline ends. Germline lookup yields CDR1 SGHRS and CDR2 YFSETQ. CDR3 length equals 13 residues. DNA of the CDR3: TGCGCCAGCAGCTTGGGACGGGGCAATGAGCAGTTCTTC. Its protein product is CASSLGRGNEQFF.

This clone was counted once. J is TRBJ2-2 and V is TRBV5-1; 7 nucleotides agree with TRBD2. This CDR3 is built from 15 residues. With 2 bases clipped from V and 4 bases from J, the junction kept 5 bases outside the gene matches. Per germline, CDR1 SGHRS and CDR2 YFSETQ. The CDR3 spells CASSFEGRGTGELFF. The CDR3 DNA reads as TGCGCCAGCAGCTTTGAGGGGAGGGGCACCGGGGAGCTGTTTTTT.

This clone was detected only a few times. V usage is TRBV4-1 and J usage is TRBJ2-7, with D possibly TRBD2 on 5 matching bases. There are 16 residues in the CDR3. Germline-derived CDR1 and CDR2 are MGHRA and YSYEKL. V lost 7 bases and J 2 bases, leaving 21 bases between the germline ends. Here the CDR3 DNA reads TGCGCCAGCACCGGGGAAGGTGTTGGGAGACCCTACGAGCAGTACTTC. It encodes CASTGEGVGRPYEQYF.

The V gene is TRBV19, the J gene TRBJ1-5; D not resolved. CDR3 size: 13 residues. Germline assignment: CDR1 LNHDA and CDR2 SQIVND (reference sequence). V lost 6 bases and J 5 bases, leaving 11 bases between the germline ends. CDR3 nucleotides: TGTGCCAGTAGGCGGGCTTCCCATCAGCCCCAGCATTTT. It codes for CASRRASHQPQHF. Together with reference TRBV19 and TRBJ1-5, the CDR3 gives the full variable domain: DGGITQSPKYLFRKEGQNVTLSCEQNLNHDAMYWYRQDPGQGLRLIYYSQIVNDFQKGDIAEGYSVSREKKESFPLTVTSAQKNPTAFYLCASRRASHQPQHFGDGTRLSIL.

The chain is built from TRBV18 and TRBJ1-2; D perhaps matches TRBD1 (6 bases). Trimming shortened V by 3 bases and J by 1 base, and 9 bases separated the two germline ends. Per germline, CDR1 KGHSH and CDR2 LQKENI. The CDR3 consists of 14 residues. For the CDR3, the DNA is TGTGCCAGCTCACCCAGGGACATTAACTATGGCTACACCTTC. Translation gives CASSPRDINYGYTF.